These T cell receptor beta chains were read from a single sample in a study of CD8+CD57+ T cells in acquired aplastic anemia. TCRdb re-derived calls from the reads in MiXCR, one entry per CDR3 protein. The table lists around 500,000 distinct CDR3 sequences, under 40% of them singletons, with around 0.82% in the top ten. The sequenced sample consisted of sorted CD4+, CD8+, or CD8+CD57+ T cells (not recorded which) from PBMCs. Every receptor here comes from a human donor with aplastic anemia. CDR3s include the opening cysteine and the closing phenylalanine or tryptophan. A D gene is named only where the DNA matches it firmly. Expanded clones get a size class; other rows say once, few or many, or leave the size out.

>-|-|TRBV19|TRBJ1-2
TGTGCCAGTAGTATCGCGTCCCTCCGGCCTTCTGGCTACACCTTC
CASSIASLRPSGYTF
>-|many|TRBV20-1|TRBJ1-2
TGCAGTGCCCCCTCGGGACGACGATATGGCTACACCTTC
CSAPSGRRYGYTF
>-|many|TRBV20-1|TRBJ2-7
TGCAGTGCTATTAACTGGAACTACGAGCAGTACTTC
CSAINWNYEQYF
>-|few|TRBV20-1|TRBJ1-1
TGCAGTGCTAGAGCACCGACTAACACTGAAGCTTTCTTT
CSARAPTNTEAFF
>TRBD1|-|TRBV5-4|TRBJ1-2
TGTGCCAGCAGCCTACCGGGACAGGGCTACACCTTC
CASSLPGQGYTF
>-|many|TRBV24-1|TRBJ2-2
TGTGCCACCAGCGACAGATCCGGGGAGCTGTTTTTT
CATSDRSGELFF
>-|-|TRBV19|TRBJ1-4
TGTGCCAGTGGCCTCCGGGGATCAACTAATGAAAAACTGTTTTTT
CASGLRGSTNEKLFF
>-|few|TRBV15|TRBJ1-2
TGTGCCACCAGCAGAGATGAAGACTACCGAGCTAACTATGGCTACACCTTC
CATSRDEDYRANYGYTF
>-|few|TRBV10-3|TRBJ2-5
TGTGCCATCAGTGGAACAGCAAACCAAGAGACCCAGTACTTC
CAISGTANQETQYF
>TRBD2|once|TRBV3-1|TRBJ2-1
TGTGCCAGCAGCCACGTAGCGGGGCCCTACAATGAGCAGTTCTTC
CASSHVAGPYNEQFF
>TRBD2|-|TRBV9|TRBJ2-1
TGTGCCGGCAGCTCTAGCGGGGGGTCAGACAATGAGCAGTTCTTC
CAGSSSGGSDNEQFF
>TRBD1|-|TRBV10-3|TRBJ1-6
TGTGCCATCAGTGATCGACAGGGGGCCCTCCACTTT
CAISDRQGALHF
>-|many|TRBV25-1|TRBJ1-1
TGTGCCAGCAGTGAATTTGGAGGGACGGGCACTGAAGCTTTCTTT
CASSEFGGTGTEAFF
>TRBD2|many|TRBV7-8|TRBJ2-1
TGTGCCAGCAGCTTCGATCGGGAGGTGCAGTTCTTC
CASSFDREVQFF
>TRBD1|-|TRBV11-2|TRBJ2-3
TGTGCCAGCAGCCCCCAGGGGGCTCGGGCAGATACGCAGTATTTT
CASSPQGARADTQYF
>-|-|TRBV5-4|TRBJ1-1
TGTGCCAGCAGCTTGGGGACCCTTACAAACACTGAAGCTTTCTTT
CASSLGTLTNTEAFF
>-|once|TRBV15|TRBJ1-2
TGTGCCACCAGCAGACCTGAGGGCTACACCTTC
CATSRPEGYTF
>-|-|TRBV7-9|TRBJ2-7
TGTGCCAGCAGCTGGACAGCAGGGGAGCAGTACTTC
CASSWTAGEQYF
>-|-|TRBV19|TRBJ1-1
TGTGCCAGTAGTATAGAGTGGTCAGCCGAAGCTTTCTTT
CASSIEWSAEAFF
>TRBD1|few|TRBV12-3/TRBV12-4|TRBJ2-7
TGTGCCAGCAGTCCGACAGGGGGCTTCTTCTACGAGCAGTACTTC
CASSPTGGFFYEQYF
>TRBD1|few|TRBV11-2|TRBJ1-3
TGTGCCAGCAGCCACAGGAAGGGACAGCCCTCTGGAAACACCATATATTTT
CASSHRKGQPSGNTIYF
>-|-|TRBV9|TRBJ2-7
TGTGCCAGCAGCCGAAACCCAATGGGCCCCTTAAACGAGCAGTACTTC
CASSRNPMGPLNEQYF
>TRBD2|-|TRBV11-1|TRBJ2-3
TGTGCCAGCGGGCTCGGAGCGGGAGACACAGATACGCAGTATTTT
CASGLGAGDTDTQYF
>TRBD1|-|TRBV27|TRBJ2-7
TGTGCCAGCAGTTTTGGGACAGGTGCATCCGAGCAGTACTTC
CASSFGTGASEQYF
>-|many|TRBV7-9|TRBJ2-5
TGTGCCAGCAGCTCCGTAGCGGAAGAGACCCAGTACTTC
CASSSVAEETQYF
>-|-|TRBV4-3|TRBJ1-3
TGCGCCAGCAGCCAAGATCTAAAAGGAAACACCATATATTTT
CASSQDLKGNTIYF
>TRBD1|few|TRBV30|TRBJ1-2
TGTGCCTGGAGTGCTTGGAGACAGGGGGCGCGTGGCTACACCTTC
CAWSAWRQGARGYTF
>-|-|TRBV24-1|TRBJ2-3
TGTGCCACCAGTGATTCACCGGCAGATACGCAGTATTTT
CATSDSPADTQYF
>-|few|TRBV2|TRBJ2-5
TGTGCCAGCAGTGCAGTTGGGGCGGGGTGGCAAGAGACCCAGTACTTC
CASSAVGAGWQETQYF
>TRBD2|-|TRBV7-8|TRBJ2-7
TGTGCCAGCAGCTCTAGCGGGGGGGCCCTCGGCTACGAGCAGTACTTC
CASSSSGGALGYEQYF
>TRBD1|many|TRBV5-1|TRBJ2-6
TGCGCCAGCAGCTTACAGGGGGCTGGGGCCAACGTCCTGACTTTC
CASSLQGAGANVLTF
>TRBD2|many|TRBV29-1|TRBJ2-7
TGCAGCGTTGAGGGGGGGAACTCCTACGAGCAGTACTTC
CSVEGGNSYEQYF
>TRBD2|-|TRBV9|TRBJ2-3
TGTGCCAGCAGCGTAGCCGTTCCACTAGCGGGGGTCACAGATACGCAGTATTTT
CASSVAVPLAGVTDTQYF
>-|-|TRBV2|TRBJ1-2
TGTGCCAGCAGTCTGAATGACTGTGGCTACGCCTTC
CASSLNDCGYAF
>-|few|TRBV7-9|TRBJ1-4
TGTGCCAGCAGCTTACCGGGCCGGGGGGATGAAAAACTGTTTTTT
CASSLPGRGDEKLFF
>-|many|TRBV2|TRBJ1-1
TGTGCCACCACGCTAACGAACACTGAAGCTTTCTTT
CATTLTNTEAFF
>-|-|TRBV25-1|TRBJ2-6
TGTGCCAGCAGTCCCCCCCGCAGAAGCTCTGGGGCCAACGTCCTGACTTTC
CASSPPRRSSGANVLTF
>-|many|TRBV7-8|TRBJ1-6
TGTGCCAGCAGCTTCTCCGGAAGGACCGTGAGTTCACCCCTCCACTTT
CASSFSGRTVSSPLHF
>TRBD2|-|TRBV15|TRBJ2-7
TGTGCCACCAGCAGAGGGACTAGCGGCACCTACGAGCAGTACTTC
CATSRGTSGTYEQYF
>TRBD1|-|TRBV6-1|TRBJ1-2
TGTGCCAGCAGTGAGACAGGGGGAGTTAACTATGGCTACACCTTC
CASSETGGVNYGYTF
>TRBD1|many|TRBV19|TRBJ1-5
TGTGCCAGTAAGAGAGGGGGCAACACCCATAGCAATCAGCCCCAGCATTTT
CASKRGGNTHSNQPQHF
>TRBD1|-|TRBV10-3|TRBJ1-2
TGTGCCAGCAGTTCTTTAAATGGACAGGGGACTTCCTATGGCTACACCTTC
CASSSLNGQGTSYGYTF
>-|-|TRBV10-3|TRBJ2-5
TGTGCCATCAGTGAGCTTTTATGGAACCCAGAGACCCAGTACTTC
CAISELLWNPETQYF
>-|-|TRBV2|TRBJ2-7
TGTGCCAGCACGCTAACTAGCTACGAGCAGTACTTC
CASTLTSYEQYF
>TRBD1|few|TRBV4-2|TRBJ1-5
TGTGCCAGCAGCCAAGAGGACAGGAATAGCAATCAGCCCCAGCATTTT
CASSQEDRNSNQPQHF
>-|-|TRBV19|TRBJ1-5
TGTGCCAGTAGTATTTGGTCGAGTGACCAGCCCCAGCATTTT
CASSIWSSDQPQHF
>TRBD1|-|TRBV2|TRBJ1-4
TGCGCCAGCAGCGGGACAGGGGTTCTTGTTGAAAAACTGTTTTTT
CASSGTGVLVEKLFF
>TRBD2|many|TRBV10-3|TRBJ2-3
TGTGCCATGCAGAGGGGACTAGATACAGATACGCAGTATTTT
CAMQRGLDTDTQYF
>-|many|TRBV7-8|TRBJ2-2
TGTGCCAGCAGCACCTTCGACACCGGGGAGCTGTTTTTT
CASSTFDTGELFF